What follows is one TCR beta chain and its context. This CDR3 has 13 residues. CDR1 LNHNV and CDR2 YYDKDF come from the germline V gene (reference sequence). V was clipped by 5 bases and J by 2 bases, with 4 bases between them. This entry is derived from a study of blood T cell repertoires in COVID-19. Generated by immunoSEQ multiplex PCR, the TCRdb table keeps only in-frame clones and is missing some. The profile shows about 120,000 clones, around 89% of them singletons. This sequence was found in a human donor in a cohort sampled during active COVID-19. Sequences were obtained from peripheral blood. The chain has TRBV15 and TRBJ2-6; D is undetermined. The CDR3 DNA sequence: TGTGCCACCAGCGTCACTGGGGCCAACGTCCTGACTTTC. This sequence encodes CATSVTGANVLTF.